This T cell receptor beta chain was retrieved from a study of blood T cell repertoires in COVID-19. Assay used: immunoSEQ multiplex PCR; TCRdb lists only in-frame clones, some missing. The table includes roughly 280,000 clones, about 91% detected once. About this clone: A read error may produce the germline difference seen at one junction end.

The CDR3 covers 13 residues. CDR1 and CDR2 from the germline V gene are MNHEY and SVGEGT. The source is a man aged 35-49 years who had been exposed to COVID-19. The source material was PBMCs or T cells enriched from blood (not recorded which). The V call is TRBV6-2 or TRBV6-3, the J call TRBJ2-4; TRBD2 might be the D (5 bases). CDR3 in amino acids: CASSSGVANIQYF. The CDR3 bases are TGTGCTAGCAGTTCCGGGGTTGCCAACATTCAGTACTTC.